This entry is about one TCR beta chain. The antigen is not known. The authors negatively isolated CD8+ and CD4+ T cells and FACS-enriched TEMRA cells. Random hexamers served to reverse transcribe about 0.45 to 1 ug RNA. Coverage of TCR beta CDR3 amplification by immunoSEQ multiplex PCR extended to 54 Vbeta and 13 Jbeta. Each CDR3 protein is one row after TCRdb ran MiXCR on the immunoSEQ multiplex PCR reads. The data show 100,000 to 150,000 distinct CDR3 sequences, with over 85% seen just once and 0.21% held by the top ten. This entry comes from a study of CD8 T cells in Susac syndrome. Points from the study as a whole: It was in TEMRA cells and active patients that Susac CD8+ clonal expansion peaked.

The CDR3 runs 15 residues. The V gene's germline CDR1 is LNHNV and CDR2 YYDKDF (reference sequence). V lost 1 base and J lost 6; bases outside the gene matches: 3. V gene TRBV15 combines with J gene TRBJ2-2; 9 nucleotides line up with TRBD2. The origin of this receptor is a human donor with Susac syndrome. Material for sequencing was CD8+ T cells from PBMCs. The CDR3 region has the DNA TGTGCCACCAGCAGAGTGGGCGGGGGGGCCGGGGAGCTGTTTTTT. Encoded protein: CATSRVGGGAGELFF.